Listed below are T cell receptor beta chains from one sample, sequenced in a study of spatial heterogeneity in lung cancer. TCRdb recomputed calls from the 5' RACE reads with MiXCR, one row per CDR3 protein. The repertoire has 40,000 to 55,000 distinct CDR3 sequences, approximately 6.2% of them found once; the top ten carry roughly two fifths. The specimen was PBMCs, collected at surgery. These receptors were obtained from a female donor with early-stage non-small cell lung cancer. CDR3s include the opening cysteine and the closing phenylalanine or tryptophan.

TRBV28 CASGTGQARDTQYF
TRBV5-4 CASSLYLWTGEEEYGYTF
TRBV19 CASRPEGARGRAFF
TRBV5-1 CASSTGQGSYSYGYTF
TRBV12-3/TRBV12-4 CASSFDRLDQPQHF
TRBV6-5 CALGRIQETQYF
TRBV9 CASSVGLQETQYF
TRBV6-5 CASSYSGVDTF
TRBV7-3 CASSSGLGTDTQYF
TRBV29-1 CSVEVGPGGNSYEQYF
TRBV5-1 CASSLVAGQPNEKLFF
TRBV11-2 CASSLRGRTDTQYF
TRBV14 CASSQVGDSIHF
TRBV12-3/TRBV12-4 CASGTSGVYEQYF
TRBV6-5 CASSPDRGPTNEQYF
TRBV10-2 CASSETDRVFQPQHF
TRBV7-9 CASSPGGPGAKNIQYF
TRBV6-5 CASSYRSSGGLGETQYF
TRBV5-1 CASSLSGEETQYF
TRBV5-4 CASSLPGQETQYF
TRBV7-9 CASSVWDSYNSPLHF
TRBV29-1 CSVLDRAQETQYF
TRBV4-3 CASSHLSGGGDNEQFF
TRBV12-3/TRBV12-4 CASAPGTDNEQFF
TRBV20-1 CSAPRTGTYEQYF
TRBV2 CASSAPSGGADEQYF
TRBV12-3/TRBV12-4 CASSTTRGYVDEQYF
TRBV12-3/TRBV12-4 CASSFGHHGYTF
TRBV6-5 CASRALTGGEANYGYTF
TRBV12-3/TRBV12-4 CASSLRATNTEAFF
TRBV6-6 CASSYSWNTEAFF
TRBV12-3/TRBV12-4 CASRRGVNTEAFF
TRBV11-2 CASSSGGTQYF
TRBV11-2 CASSPDRTGLNYGYTF
TRBV2 CASNSINTGELFF
TRBV4-1 CASSHPDGTDTQYF
TRBV5-1 CASSLETPTEQFF
TRBV7-9 CASSPPQGALYGYTF
TRBV3-1 CASSLSMSHEQYF
TRBV11-2 CASSFGVAGTEAFF
TRBV19 CASSITPMTSGVRGIQYF
TRBV2 CASRAGLNTGELFF
TRBV20-1 CSAMIKGLTYEQYF
TRBV28 CASSLWGDGFSYTF
TRBV2 CASSDNRDTGELFF
TRBV12-5 CASGLGDGQNTEAFF
TRBV20-1 CSAARTGGLDEQYF
TRBV13 CASYREGGTEAFF
TRBV12-3/TRBV12-4 CASRHSTSYEQYF
TRBV7-9 CASSLGGGRERVEAFF
TRBV5-1 CASSLPRKETQYF
TRBV5-1 CASSSTGSTDTQYF
TRBV24-1 CATRPSGGAKGTGELFF
TRBV2 CASSESGGAPAPLHF
TRBV27 CASSRSRDSYNEQFF
TRBV20-1 CSAALEGASWYF
TRBV9 CASAGVSSYEQYF